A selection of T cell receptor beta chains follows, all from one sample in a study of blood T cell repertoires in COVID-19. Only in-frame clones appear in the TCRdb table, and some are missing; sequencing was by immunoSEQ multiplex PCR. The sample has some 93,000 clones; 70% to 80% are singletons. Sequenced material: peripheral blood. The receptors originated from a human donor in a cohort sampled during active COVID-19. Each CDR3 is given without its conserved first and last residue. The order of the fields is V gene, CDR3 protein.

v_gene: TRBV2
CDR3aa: ASSGDRASGNTIY

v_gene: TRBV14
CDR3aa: ASSPHRGNYGYT

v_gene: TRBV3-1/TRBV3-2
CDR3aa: ASSLRILGDGYT

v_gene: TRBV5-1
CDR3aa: ASSLTGEQF

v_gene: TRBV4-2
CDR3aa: ASSPPGTTNYNEQF

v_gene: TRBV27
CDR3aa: ASSTPQGAGTDTQY

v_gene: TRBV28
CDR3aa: ASSLGQNTGELF

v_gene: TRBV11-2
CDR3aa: ASSSYLKKSQWGENIQY

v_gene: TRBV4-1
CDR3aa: ASSPTGKWTDTQY

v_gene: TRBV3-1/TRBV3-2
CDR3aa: ASSQGASGETQY

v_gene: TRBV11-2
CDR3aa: ASSLIAVRRRETQY

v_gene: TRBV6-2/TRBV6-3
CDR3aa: ASSYSVREQY

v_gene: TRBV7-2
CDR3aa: ASSPGLASETQY

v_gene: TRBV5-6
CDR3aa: ASSPDRETYEQY

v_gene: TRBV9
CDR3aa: ASCAEGGDIQY

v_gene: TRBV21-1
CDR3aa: ASSKAGRLAGGSTDTQY

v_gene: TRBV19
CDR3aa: ASSIRGGNQPQH

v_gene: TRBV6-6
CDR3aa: ASTRDRIYNSPLH

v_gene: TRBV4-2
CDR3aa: ASSQDRVGTQY

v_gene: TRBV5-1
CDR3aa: ASSLDRVGGELF

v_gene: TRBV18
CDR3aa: ASSKGQGLVETQY

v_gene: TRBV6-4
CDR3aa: ASSVGSSQETQY

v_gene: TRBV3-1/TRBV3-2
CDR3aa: ASSQDPPTDTQY

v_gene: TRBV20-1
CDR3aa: SWAGEPEQY

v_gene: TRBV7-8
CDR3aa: ASSFYDPDISYEQY

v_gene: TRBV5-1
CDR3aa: ASSFGQQNSGNTIY

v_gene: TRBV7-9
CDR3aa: ASSPTGLAGGGNIQY

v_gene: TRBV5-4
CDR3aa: ASSSLTASGTDTQY

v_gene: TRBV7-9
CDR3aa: ASSLQQVPGELF

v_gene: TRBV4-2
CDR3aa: ASSHGTVSYEQY

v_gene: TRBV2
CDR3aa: ASSGGLTNEKLF

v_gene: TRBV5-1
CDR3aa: ASSLTGTGSYEQY

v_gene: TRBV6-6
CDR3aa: ASSSGQGLSEQF

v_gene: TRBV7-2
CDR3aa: ASSHRQGHYEQY

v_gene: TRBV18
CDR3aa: ASSGQGVFSGANVLT